This T cell receptor beta chain appears in the sequencing data of a study of T-cell reconstitution after alpha-beta-depleted transplantation in children. The study, taken as a whole, reports: About two months after transplant, alpha-beta T cells reportedly came from several hundred expanded graft clones. Surviving recipient T cells and intrathymic progenitors accounted for some patients' high TCRbeta diversity at day 60.

This clonotype has just one count. Its antigen remains unidentified. The junction does not match germline at one end; this may be a read error. Germline CDR1 is PRHDT and CDR2 is FYEKMQ (reference sequence). The CDR3 contains 13 residues. Unique molecular identifiers tagged the TCRbeta library. MiXCR, applied by TCRdb to the PCR reads, yields one record per CDR3 protein. The sample lists 350,000 to 500,000 distinct CDR3 sequences; about 40% were seen once. The chain employs TRBV13 and TRBJ2-5; no clear D. This clonotype was sampled from a girl aged 2 to 9 with aplastic anemia, due to receive a stem cell transplant. Sequenced here: PBMCs, sampled before TCRalphabeta/CD19-depleted stem cell transplant. The CDR3 nucleotides are TGTGCCAGCAGCCCGGGTAAGGCGGAGACCCAGTCCTTC. It is translated as CASSPGKAETQSF.